The 6 T cell receptor beta chains presented below share a single source sample, sequenced in a study of cytomegalovirus exposure and HLA in healthy donors. Both 60 Vbeta primers and 13 Jbeta primers went into the PCR. Produced via immunoSEQ multiplex PCR; TCRdb's table is partial and in-frame only. The table includes just over 150,000 clones, roughly 85% detected once. The sample consisted of PBMCs. The receptors here all came from a man between 18 and 35 years old in good health and CMV-seropositive.

The rearrangement uses TRBV7-2 and TRBJ1-2; 9 bases are a match to TRBD1. The CDR3 is 14 amino acids. Germline CDR1 and CDR2: SGHTA and FQGNSA. V shed 1 base and J 7 bases; nucleotides not matched to a gene: 4. CDR3: CASSLDTGGGGYTF. Written as DNA, the CDR3 is TGTGCCAGCAGCTTAGATACAGGGGGCGGTGGCTACACCTTC.

This rearrangement joins TRBV29-1 to TRBJ1-1; D is undetermined. Between the trimmed V and J ends, which lost 5 bases and 1 base, there was a span of 5 bases. The V gene's germline CDR1 is SQVTM and CDR2 ANQGSEA. This CDR3 contains 11 residues. CDR3 nucleotide sequence: TGCAGCGTTACCGGGAACACTGAAGCTTTCTTT. Translated, it gives CSVTGNTEAFF.

On this clone: A read error may account for a junction end that differs from germline. This chain connects TRBV4-1 to TRBJ2-6; D perhaps matches TRBD1 (6 bases). The CDR3 contains 16 residues. Germline V gene lookup returns CDR1 MGHRA and CDR2 YSYEKL. The CDR3 DNA follows: TGCGCCAGCAGCCAAGATACAGGGTCTGGGGCCAACGGCCTGACTTTC. It specifies CASSQDTGSGANGLTF.

This clone appeared a single time. The chain recombines TRBV6-1 with TRBJ1-1; D may be TRBD1 (5 bases). Trimming stripped 0 bases from V and 6 bases from J, with 26 bases between. Germline CDR1 reads MNHNS; CDR2 reads SASEGT. The CDR3 sequence is 19 residues long. CDR3 loop: CASSEASPWQGYRVAEAFF. The DNA of the CDR3 is TGTGCCAGCAGTGAAGCGTCTCCCTGGCAGGGATATAGGGTAGCTGAAGCTTTCTTT.

A remark on this clone: The junction and the germline gene differ at one end; a read error may be behind it. The chain carries TRBV7-9 and TRBJ2-3, with D possibly TRBD1 on 5 matching bases. CDR1 and CDR2 from the germline V gene are SEHNR and FQNEAQ (reference sequence). The CDR3 has 12 residues. The CDR3 region has the DNA TGTTCCAGCAGCTTAGACAGCAATACGCAGTATTTT. It yields the protein CSSSLDSNTQYF.

The rearrangement links TRBV5-1 to TRBJ2-1; D is ambiguous. Germline V lookup: CDR1 SGHRS, CDR2 YFSETQ. The V and J ends lost 3 bases and 2 bases respectively, with 6 bases between them. CDR3 size: 13 residues. The CDR3 loop is CASSSPAYNEQFF. The CDR3 coding sequence is TGCGCCAGCAGCTCTCCAGCCTACAATGAGCAGTTCTTC.